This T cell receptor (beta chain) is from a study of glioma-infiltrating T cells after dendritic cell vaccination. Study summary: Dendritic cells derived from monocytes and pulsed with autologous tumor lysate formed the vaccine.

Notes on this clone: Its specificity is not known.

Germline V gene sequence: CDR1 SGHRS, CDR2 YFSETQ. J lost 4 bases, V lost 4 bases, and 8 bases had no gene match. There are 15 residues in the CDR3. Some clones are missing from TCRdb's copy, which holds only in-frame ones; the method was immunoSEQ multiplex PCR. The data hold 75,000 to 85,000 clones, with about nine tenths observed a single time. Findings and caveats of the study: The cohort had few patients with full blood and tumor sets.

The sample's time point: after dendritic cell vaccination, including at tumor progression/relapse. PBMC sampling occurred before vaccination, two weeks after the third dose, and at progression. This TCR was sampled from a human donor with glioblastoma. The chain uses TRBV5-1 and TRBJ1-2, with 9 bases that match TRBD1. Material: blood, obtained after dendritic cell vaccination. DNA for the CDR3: TGCGCCAGCAGCGACACGGGACAGGGACTCTATGGCTACACCTTC. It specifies CASSDTGQGLYGYTF. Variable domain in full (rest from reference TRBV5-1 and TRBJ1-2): KAGVTQTPRYLIKTRGQQVTLSCSPISGHRSVSWYQQTPGQGLQFLFEYFSETQRNKGNFPGRFSGRQFSNSRSEMNVSTLELGDSALYLCASSDTGQGLYGYTFGSGTRLTVV.